The clone carrying this TCR beta chain was recorded once. Its target is not known. TCRdb passed the RT-PCR reads through MiXCR, listing each CDR3 protein once. The sample consists of about 580,000 distinct CDR3 sequences, 14% of them appearing once. The data belong to a study of response to subunit inactivated influenza vaccine. Study outcomes and limitations: The authors put forward the suggestion that each seasonal influenza vaccination may bring in only a limited number of new T cells.

V lost 3 bases to trimming and J lost 1 base; unmatched junction nucleotides: 6. Germline V lookup: CDR1 SGHKS, CDR2 YYEKEE (reference sequence). The CDR3 consists of 16 residues. The chain uses TRBV5-5 and TRBJ2-2; 7 bases are shared with TRBD2. The sequence was collected from a man aged 45-65 years who received an inactivated influenza vaccine. This material consisted of PBMCs from blood, taken 11 to 12 days after vaccination. CDR3 DNA: TGTGCCAGCAGCTCCTTTCGGGGGGAGAACACCGGGGAGCTGTTTTTT. It is translated as CASSSFRGENTGELFF. Full variable domain (rest looked up from reference TRBV5-5 and TRBJ2-2): DAGVTQSPTHLIKTRGQQVTLRCSPISGHKSVSWYQQVLGQGPQFIFQYYEKEERGRGNFPDRFSARQFPNYSSELNVNALLLGDSALYLCASSSFRGENTGELFFGEGSRLTVL.